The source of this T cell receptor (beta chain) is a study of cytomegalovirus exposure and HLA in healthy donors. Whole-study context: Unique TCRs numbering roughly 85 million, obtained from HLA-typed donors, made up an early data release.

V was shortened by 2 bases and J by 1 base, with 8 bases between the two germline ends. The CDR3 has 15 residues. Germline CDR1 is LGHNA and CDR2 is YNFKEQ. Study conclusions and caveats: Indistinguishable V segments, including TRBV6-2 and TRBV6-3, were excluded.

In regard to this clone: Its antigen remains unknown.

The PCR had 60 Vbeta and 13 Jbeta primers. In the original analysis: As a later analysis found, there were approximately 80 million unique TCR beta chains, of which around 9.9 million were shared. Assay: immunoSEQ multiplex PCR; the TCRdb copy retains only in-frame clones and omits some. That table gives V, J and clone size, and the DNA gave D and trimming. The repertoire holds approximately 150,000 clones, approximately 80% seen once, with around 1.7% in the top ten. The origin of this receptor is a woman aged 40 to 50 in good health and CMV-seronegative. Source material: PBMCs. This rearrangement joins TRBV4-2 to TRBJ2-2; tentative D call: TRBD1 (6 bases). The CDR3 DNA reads TGTGCCAGCAGCCAAATACAGGGGAACACCGGGGAGCTGTTTTTT. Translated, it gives CASSQIQGNTGELFF.